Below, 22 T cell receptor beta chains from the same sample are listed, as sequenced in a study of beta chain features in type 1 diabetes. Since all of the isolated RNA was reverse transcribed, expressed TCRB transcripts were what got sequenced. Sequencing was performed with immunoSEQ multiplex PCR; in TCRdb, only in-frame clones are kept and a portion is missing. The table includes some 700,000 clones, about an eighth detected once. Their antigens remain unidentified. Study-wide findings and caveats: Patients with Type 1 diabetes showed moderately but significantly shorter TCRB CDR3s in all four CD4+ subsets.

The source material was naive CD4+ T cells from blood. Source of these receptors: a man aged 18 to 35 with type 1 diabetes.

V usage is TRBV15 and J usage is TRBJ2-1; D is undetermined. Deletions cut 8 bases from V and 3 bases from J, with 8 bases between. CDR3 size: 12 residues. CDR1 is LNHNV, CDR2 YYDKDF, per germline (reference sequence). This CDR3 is CATRRSYNEQFF. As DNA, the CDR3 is TGTGCCACCCGCCGCAGCTACAATGAGCAGTTCTTC.

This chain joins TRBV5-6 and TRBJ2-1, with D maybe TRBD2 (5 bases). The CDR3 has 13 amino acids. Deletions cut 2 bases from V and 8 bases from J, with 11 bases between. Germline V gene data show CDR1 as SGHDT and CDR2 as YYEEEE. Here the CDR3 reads CASSFGREYEQFF. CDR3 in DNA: TGTGCCAGCAGCTTCGGAAGGGAGTATGAGCAGTTCTTC.

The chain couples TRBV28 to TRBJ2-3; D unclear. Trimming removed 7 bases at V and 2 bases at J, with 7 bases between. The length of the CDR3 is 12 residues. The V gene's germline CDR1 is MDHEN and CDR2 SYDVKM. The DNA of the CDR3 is TGTGCCAGCAACGATCACACAGATACGCAGTATTTT. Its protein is CASNDHTDTQYF.

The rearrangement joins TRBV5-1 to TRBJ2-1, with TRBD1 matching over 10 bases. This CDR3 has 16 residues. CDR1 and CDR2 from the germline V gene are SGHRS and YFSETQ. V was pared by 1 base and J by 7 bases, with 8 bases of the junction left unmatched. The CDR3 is CASSLRTGGLSNEQFF. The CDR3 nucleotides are TGCGCCAGCAGCTTGCGGACAGGGGGTCTATCAAATGAGCAGTTCTTC.

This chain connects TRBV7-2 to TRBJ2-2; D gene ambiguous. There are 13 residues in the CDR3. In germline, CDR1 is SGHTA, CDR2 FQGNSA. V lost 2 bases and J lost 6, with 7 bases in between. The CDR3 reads CASSLTPPGELFF. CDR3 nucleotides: TGTGCCAGCAGCTTAACCCCTCCCGGGGAGCTGTTTTTT.

CDR3 sequence reads: CASRTPGQGGGPYGYTF. The CDR3 nucleotides read TGTGCCAGCAGGACCCCGGGACAGGGAGGCGGGCCTTATGGCTACACCTTC. V gene TRBV28 combines with J gene TRBJ1-2; TRBD1 agrees at 9 bases. CDR1 MDHEN and CDR2 SYDVKM come from the germline V gene. The J segment lost 5 bases and the V segment lost 6 bases, leaving 16 bases of the junction unmatched. The CDR3 runs to 17 residues.

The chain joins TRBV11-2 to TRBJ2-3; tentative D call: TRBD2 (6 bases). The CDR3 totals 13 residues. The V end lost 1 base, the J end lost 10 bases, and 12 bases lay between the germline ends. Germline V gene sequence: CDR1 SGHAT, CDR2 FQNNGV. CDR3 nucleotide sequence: TGTGCCAGCAGCTTAGGGGAGGAGGTACCGCAGTATTTT. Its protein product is CASSLGEEVPQYF. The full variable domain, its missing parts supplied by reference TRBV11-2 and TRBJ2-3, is EAGVAQSPRYKIIEKRQSVAFWCNPISGHATLYWYQQILGQGPKLLIQFQNNGVVDDSQLPKDRFSAERLKGVDSTLKIQPAKLEDSAVYLCASSLGEEVPQYFGPGTRLTVL.

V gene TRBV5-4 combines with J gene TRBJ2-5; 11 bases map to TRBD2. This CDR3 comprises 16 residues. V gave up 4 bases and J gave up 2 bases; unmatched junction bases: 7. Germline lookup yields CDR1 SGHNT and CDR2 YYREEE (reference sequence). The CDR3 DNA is TGTGCCAGCAGCCCCGGGACTAGCGGAACTCAAGAGACCCAGTACTTC. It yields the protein CASSPGTSGTQETQYF.

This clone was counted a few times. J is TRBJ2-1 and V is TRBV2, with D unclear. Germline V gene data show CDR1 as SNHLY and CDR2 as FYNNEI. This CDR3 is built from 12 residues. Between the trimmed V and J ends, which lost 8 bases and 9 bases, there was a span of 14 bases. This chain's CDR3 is CASDSRFSEQFF. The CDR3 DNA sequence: TGTGCCAGCGACTCCAGGTTTAGTGAGCAGTTCTTC.

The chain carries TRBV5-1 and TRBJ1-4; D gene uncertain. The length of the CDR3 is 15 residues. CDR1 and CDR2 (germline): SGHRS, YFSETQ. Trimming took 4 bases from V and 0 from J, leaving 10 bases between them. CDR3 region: CASSREGTTNEKLFF. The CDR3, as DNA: TGCGCCAGCAGCCGGGAGGGCACAACTAATGAAAAACTGTTTTTT.

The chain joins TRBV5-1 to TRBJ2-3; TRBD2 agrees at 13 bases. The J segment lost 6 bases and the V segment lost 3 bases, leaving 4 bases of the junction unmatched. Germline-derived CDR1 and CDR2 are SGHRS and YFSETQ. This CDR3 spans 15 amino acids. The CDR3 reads CASSYGTSGMDTQYF. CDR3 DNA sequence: TGCGCCAGCAGCTACGGGACTAGCGGGATGGATACGCAGTATTTT.

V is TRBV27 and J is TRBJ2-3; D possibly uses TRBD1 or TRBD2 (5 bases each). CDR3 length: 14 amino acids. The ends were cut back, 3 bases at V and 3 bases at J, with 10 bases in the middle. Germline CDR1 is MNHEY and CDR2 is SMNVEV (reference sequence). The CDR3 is CASSLGVGTDTQYF. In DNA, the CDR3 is TGTGCCAGCAGTTTGGGGGTAGGAACAGATACGCAGTATTTT.

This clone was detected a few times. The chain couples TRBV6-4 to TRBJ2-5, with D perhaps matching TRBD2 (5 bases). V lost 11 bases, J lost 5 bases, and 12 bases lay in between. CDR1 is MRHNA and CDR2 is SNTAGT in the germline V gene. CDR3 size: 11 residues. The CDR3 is CAHERRETQYF. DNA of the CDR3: TGTGCCCACGAAAGGAGGGAGACCCAGTACTTC.

The CDR3 DNA is TGCGCCAGCAGCCAAGTCCCCGGGGAAGGGGCCAAAAACATTCAGTACTTC. Translating it yields CASSQVPGEGAKNIQYF. This rearrangement joins TRBV4-1 to TRBJ2-4; D is possibly TRBD2 (5 bases). This CDR3 is 17 amino acids long. V was trimmed by 1 base and J by 1 base, leaving 14 bases between them. CDR1 is MGHRA and CDR2 is YSYEKL in the germline V gene.

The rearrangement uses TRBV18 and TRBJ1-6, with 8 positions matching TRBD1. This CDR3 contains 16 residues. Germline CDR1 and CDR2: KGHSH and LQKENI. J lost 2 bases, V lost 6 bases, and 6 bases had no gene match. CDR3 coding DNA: TGTGCCAGCTCCCTTGGACAGGGCGCCTATAATTCACCCCTCCACTTT. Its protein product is CASSLGQGAYNSPLHF.

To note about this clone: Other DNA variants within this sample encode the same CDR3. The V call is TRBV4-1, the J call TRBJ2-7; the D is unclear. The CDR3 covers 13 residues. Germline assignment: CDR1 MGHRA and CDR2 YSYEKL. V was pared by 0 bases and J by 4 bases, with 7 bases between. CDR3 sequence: CASSQDREYEQYF. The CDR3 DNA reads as TGCGCCAGCAGCCAAGATCGCGAGTACGAGCAGTACTTC.

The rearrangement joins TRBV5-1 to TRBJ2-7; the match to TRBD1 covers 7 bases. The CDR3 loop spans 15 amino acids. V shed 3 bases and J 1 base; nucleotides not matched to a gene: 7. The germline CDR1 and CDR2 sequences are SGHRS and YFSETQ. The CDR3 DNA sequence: TGCGCCAGCAGCTCCACAGGGGTTAATTCCTACGAGCAGTACTTC. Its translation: CASSSTGVNSYEQYF. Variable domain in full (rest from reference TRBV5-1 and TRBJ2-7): KAGVTQTPRYLIKTRGQQVTLSCSPISGHRSVSWYQQTPGQGLQFLFEYFSETQRNKGNFPGRFSGRQFSNSRSEMNVSTLELGDSALYLCASSSTGVNSYEQYFGPGTRLTVT.

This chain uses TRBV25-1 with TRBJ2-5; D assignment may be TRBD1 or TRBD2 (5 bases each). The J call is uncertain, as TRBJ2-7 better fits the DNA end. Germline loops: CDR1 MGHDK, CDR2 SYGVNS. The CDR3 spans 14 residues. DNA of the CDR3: TGTGCCAGCAGGACCCCGGGGACCACCTACGAGCAGTACTTC. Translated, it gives CASRTPGTTYEQYF.

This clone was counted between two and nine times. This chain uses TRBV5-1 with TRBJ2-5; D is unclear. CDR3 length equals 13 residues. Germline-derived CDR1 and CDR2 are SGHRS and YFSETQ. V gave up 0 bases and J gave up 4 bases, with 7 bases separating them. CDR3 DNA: TGCGCCAGCAGCTTGGAGCGTCGAGAGACCCAGTACTTC. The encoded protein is CASSLERRETQYF.

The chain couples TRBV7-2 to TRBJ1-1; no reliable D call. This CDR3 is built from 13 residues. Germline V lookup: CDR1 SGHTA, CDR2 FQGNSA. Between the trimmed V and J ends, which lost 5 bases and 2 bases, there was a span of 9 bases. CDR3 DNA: TGTGCCAGCAGCCCCTGGGGAAACACTGAAGCTTTCTTT. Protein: CASSPWGNTEAFF.

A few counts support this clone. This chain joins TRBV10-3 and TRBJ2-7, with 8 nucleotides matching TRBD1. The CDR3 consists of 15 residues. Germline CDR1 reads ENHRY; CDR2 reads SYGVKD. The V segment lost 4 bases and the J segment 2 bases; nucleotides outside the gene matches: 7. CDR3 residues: CAISAPGQATYEQYF. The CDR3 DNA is TGTGCCATCAGTGCACCGGGACAGGCAACCTACGAGCAGTACTTC.

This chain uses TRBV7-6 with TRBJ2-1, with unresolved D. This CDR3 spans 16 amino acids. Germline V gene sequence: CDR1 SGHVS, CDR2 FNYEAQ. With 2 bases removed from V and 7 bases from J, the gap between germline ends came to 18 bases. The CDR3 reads CASSLRGPELRNEQFF. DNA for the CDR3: TGTGCCAGCAGCTTACGAGGCCCCGAGTTGAGGAATGAGCAGTTCTTC.